Shown below are 15 T cell receptor beta chains from a single sample sequenced in a study of Tregs in tolerant kidney transplant recipients (dated by TCRdb to between 2018 and 2021). The time point tag for this specimen amounts to: blood sample drawn before combined kidney and bone marrow transplant. Library preparation was by the immunoSEQ multiplex PCR assay. The source is immuneACCESS, and TCRdb retained only in-frame sequences with V and J called. Part of the clones is not carried over; for the studies checked, unresolved V genes explain less than half of this, and the remainder is unexplained. The sample table shows about 72,000 clones, and just under 95% are seen once. Approximately 11% of the sample is taken by the ten largest. This material consisted of CD8+ T cells from blood, taken before the transplant. The receptors shown here come from a human donor who received a combined kidney and bone marrow transplant.

This clone appeared a few times. The chain is built from TRBV7-9 and TRBJ2-1; TRBD1 matches at 7 bases. This CDR3 region has 14 residues. Germline V CDR1 and CDR2: SEHNR, FQNEAQ (reference sequence). After removal of 4 bases from V and 4 bases from J, the junction contained 4 bases not matched to a gene. The CDR3 nucleotides read TGTGCCAGCAGCTACGGACAGGTTTACAATGAGCAGTTCTTC. This translates into CASSYGQVYNEQFF.

The chain uses TRBV7-9 and TRBJ1-1; no definite D call. V was clipped by 2 bases and J by 7 bases, with 8 bases between them. The CDR3 spans 12 residues. Per germline, CDR1 SEHNR and CDR2 FQNEAQ (reference sequence). CDR3 protein: CASSLPTYEAFF. CDR3 coding DNA: TGTGCCAGCAGCTTACCCACATATGAAGCTTTCTTT. The entire variable domain, with the rest obtained from reference TRBV7-9 and TRBJ1-1, is as follows: DTGVSQNPRHKITKRGQNVTFRCDPISEHNRLYWYRQTLGQGPEFLTYFQNEAQLEKSRLLSDRFSAERPKGSFSTLEIQRTEQGDSAMYLCASSLPTYEAFFGQGTRLTVV.

The gene calls are TRBV27 and TRBJ2-1, with D perhaps TRBD1 (5 bases). The CDR3 has 15 amino acids. CDR1 and CDR2 from the germline V gene are MNHEY and SMNVEV (reference sequence). V lost 3 bases and J 7 bases, leaving 16 bases between the germline ends. CDR3 coding DNA: TGTGCCAGCAGTTTTGGTCAGGGAAGTGCAAATGAGCAGTTCTTC. Protein sequence: CASSFGQGSANEQFF.

This sequence joins TRBV19 and TRBJ1-5; tentative D call: TRBD1 (5 bases). This CDR3 contains 13 residues. Germline V lookup: CDR1 LNHDA, CDR2 SQIVND (reference sequence). Trimming removed 8 bases from V and 6 bases from J, with 14 bases in between. DNA for the CDR3: TGTGCCAGTCAAACCGGGGGGGTTCAGCCCCAGCATTTT. Translation: CASQTGGVQPQHF.

A note on this clone: The junction shows a germline mismatch at one end, possibly a read error. The J gene is TRBJ1-5, the V gene TRBV25-1; the D is unclear. This CDR3 is 18 amino acids long. Looked up from germline, CDR1 is MGHDK and CDR2 is SYGVNS. The CDR3 is CASSESATDSTSNRPQHF. Written as DNA, the CDR3 is TGTGCCAGCAGTGAATCAGCTACAGACTCGACTAGCAATCGGCCCCAGCATTTT.

The chain uses TRBV4-3 and TRBJ2-7; 11 bases line up with TRBD2. J was trimmed by 2 bases and V by 0 bases; bases with no gene match: 3. CDR3 length: 16 residues. Germline V gene lookup returns CDR1 LGHNA and CDR2 YSLEER. The CDR3 region is CASSQDLSGRAYEQYF. The CDR3 bases are TGCGCCAGCAGCCAAGATCTTAGCGGGAGGGCCTACGAGCAGTACTTC.

The gene calls are TRBV10-3 and TRBJ2-5, with 11 bases matching TRBD2. Germline CDR1 reads ENHRY; CDR2 reads SYGVKD. Trimming removed 4 bases from V and 2 bases from J; junction bases left unmatched: 12. The CDR3 loop spans 18 amino acids. The CDR3: CAISAKPTSGGNQETQYF. The CDR3 DNA reads TGTGCCATCAGTGCCAAACCTACTAGCGGGGGTAATCAAGAGACCCAGTACTTC.

This chain's CDR3 is CAWHGNTIYF. In nucleotides, the CDR3 is TGTGCCTGGCATGGAAACACCATATATTTT. The chain joins TRBV30 to TRBJ1-3; D not certain. V was clipped by 5 bases and J by 3 bases, with 2 bases between them. This CDR3 is 10 amino acids long. CDR1 is GTSNPN, CDR2 SVGIG, per germline (reference sequence).

The V call is TRBV19, the J call TRBJ2-4; 10 positions match TRBD2. The trim removed 1 base at V and 7 bases at J, leaving 4 bases unmatched. This CDR3 is 15 amino acids long. The germline CDR1 and CDR2 sequences are LNHDA and SQIVND (reference sequence). The CDR3 region is CASSIVAGGVNIQYF. The CDR3, as DNA: TGTGCCAGTAGTATAGTAGCGGGGGGCGTGAACATTCAGTACTTC.

The chain combines TRBV28 with TRBJ1-2; 7 nucleotides match TRBD1. CDR3 length equals 14 residues. The germline CDR1 and CDR2 sequences are MDHEN and SYDVKM. J gave up 2 bases and V 6 bases, and 6 bases lay outside the gene matches. CDR3 loop: CASRPVGQNYGYTF. The CDR3 nucleotides are TGTGCCAGCAGGCCTGTGGGACAGAACTATGGCTACACCTTC.

The genes are TRBV6-5 and TRBJ1-6, with D possibly being TRBD1 (5 bases). This CDR3 region has 13 residues. V gave up 2 bases and J gave up 9 bases, with 8 bases separating them. Germline assignment: CDR1 MNHEY and CDR2 SVGAGI. The CDR3 DNA reads as TGTGCCAGCAGTTACGCGGGGCCTTCACCCCTCCACTTT. Protein: CASSYAGPSPLHF.

In this sample, this clone turned up a few times. V is TRBV7-7 and J is TRBJ2-3; 10 nucleotides align to TRBD2. The CDR3 contains 15 residues. Per germline, CDR1 SSHAT and CDR2 FNYEAQ (reference sequence). V shed 5 bases, J shed 2 bases, and the junction held 4 bases outside the gene matches. The CDR3 protein is CASSSLAGDTDTQYF. The CDR3 DNA reads as TGTGCCAGCAGCAGTCTAGCGGGAGACACAGATACGCAGTATTTT.

The chain carries TRBV5-1 and TRBJ2-1; the match to TRBD2 covers 13 bases. The V and J ends lost 4 bases and 8 bases, in that order; junction bases with no gene match: 12. This CDR3 region has 17 residues. CDR1 and CDR2 from the germline V gene are SGHRS and YFSETQ. In DNA form, the CDR3 reads TGCGCCAGCAGCCGGGGGGTCGGACTAGCGGGAGTCGATGAGCAGTTCTTC. Its translation is CASSRGVGLAGVDEQFF. Looking up the rest from reference TRBV5-1 and TRBJ2-1 gives the full variable domain: KAGVTQTPRYLIKTRGQQVTLSCSPISGHRSVSWYQQTPGQGLQFLFEYFSETQRNKGNFPGRFSGRQFSNSRSEMNVSTLELGDSALYLCASSRGVGLAGVDEQFFGPGTRLTVL.

The rearrangement links TRBV5-1 to TRBJ2-7; D may be TRBD1 (6 bases). V lost 0 bases and J lost 2, with 9 bases in between. This CDR3 spans 14 amino acids. Germline-derived CDR1 and CDR2 are SGHRS and YFSETQ. CDR3 protein: CASSLGGGPYEQYF. The CDR3 DNA reads TGCGCCAGCAGCTTGGGTGGGGGCCCCTACGAGCAGTACTTC.

The chain employs TRBV7-8 and TRBJ2-7; D unclear. The CDR3 totals 13 residues. V was shortened by 3 bases and J by 2 bases, with 8 bases between the two germline ends. Germline V gene data show CDR1 as SGHVS and CDR2 as FQNEAQ. CDR3 in amino acids: CASSLGTTYEQYF. CDR3 sequence (DNA): TGTGCCAGCAGCTTGGGTACTACCTACGAGCAGTACTTC. The full variable domain, its missing parts supplied by reference TRBV7-8 and TRBJ2-7, is GAGVSQSPRYKVAKRGQDVALRCDPISGHVSLFWYQQALGQGPEFLTYFQNEAQLDKSGLPSDRFFAERPEGSVSTLKIQRTQQEDSAVYLCASSLGTTYEQYFGPGTRLTVT.